These 12 T cell receptor beta chains originate from one sample sequenced in a study of blood T cell repertoires in COVID-19. TCRdb's table, derived via immunoSEQ multiplex PCR, lists solely in-frame clones and lacks some. The sample contains about 160,000 clones, under 95% of which appear only once. Sequences were obtained from peripheral blood. The receptors shown here come from a man aged 18 to 30 with acute or convalescent COVID-19.

This clone has just one count. The chain employs TRBV4-1 and TRBJ1-1, with D possibly matching TRBD1 (5 bases). The germline V gene has CDR1 MGHRA and CDR2 YSYEKL. With 4 bases removed from V and 3 bases from J, the gap between germline ends came to 9 bases. This CDR3 region has 13 residues. CDR3 amino acids: CASSPGLDTEAFF. The CDR3 bases are TGCGCCAGCAGCCCGGGACTGGACACTGAAGCTTTCTTT.

The chain links TRBV5-1 to TRBJ1-2; 9 nucleotides agree with TRBD1. Losses at the gene ends were 3 bases for V and 2 bases for J; bases not matched to a gene: 2. Per germline, CDR1 SGHRS and CDR2 YFSETQ. This CDR3 comprises 14 residues. CDR3 in DNA: TGCGCCAGCAGCTGGGGACAGGGCAACTATGGCTACACCTTC. Its translation: CASSWGQGNYGYTF.

The chain links TRBV5-5 to TRBJ1-6; D is undetermined. Trimming stripped 0 bases from V and 5 bases from J, with 3 bases between. The CDR3 is 13 amino acids. The V gene's germline CDR1 is SGHKS and CDR2 YYEKEE (reference sequence). CDR3 sequence: CASSLADNSPLHF. The DNA for the CDR3 is TGTGCCAGCAGCTTGGCGGATAATTCACCCCTCCACTTT.

The chain recombines TRBV30 with TRBJ1-5, with unresolved D. The V end was cut by 0 bases, the J end by 3 bases, with 9 bases between. CDR3 length equals 14 residues. Germline-derived CDR1 and CDR2 are GTSNPN and SVGIG (reference sequence). The CDR3 reads CAWSVFSSNQPQHF. CDR3 DNA sequence: TGTGCCTGGAGTGTCTTCAGTTCCAATCAGCCCCAGCATTTT.

The chain uses TRBV15 and TRBJ2-1; weak D call: TRBD2 (5 bases). Germline CDR1 and CDR2: LNHNV and YYDKDF (reference sequence). With 5 bases removed from V and 0 bases from J, the gap between germline ends came to 8 bases. The CDR3 spans 14 residues. The DNA of the CDR3 is TGTGCCACCAGCGAGGGCCGCTCCTACAATGAGCAGTTCTTC. Translated: CATSEGRSYNEQFF.

This clone has only one observation. The chain recombines TRBV5-6 with TRBJ2-5, with 10 bases that match TRBD2. V was clipped by 4 bases and J by 5 bases; unmatched bases: 5. The CDR3 totals 14 residues. Germline CDR1 is SGHDT and CDR2 is YYEEEE. CDR3 loop: CASSLAGVGETQYF. CDR3 bases: TGTGCCAGCAGCCTAGCGGGAGTAGGGGAGACCCAGTACTTC.

V gene TRBV27 combines with J gene TRBJ1-1, with a possible D match to TRBD1 (5 bases). CDR3 size: 14 residues. Germline assignment: CDR1 MNHEY and CDR2 SMNVEV (reference sequence). V shed 3 bases and J shed 1 base, with 9 bases lying between them. CDR3 sequence (DNA): TGTGCCAGCAGTTTGAGACAGAGGAACACTGAAGCTTTCTTT. Its protein product is CASSLRQRNTEAFF.

The V call is TRBV9, the J call TRBJ2-1, with 11 bases aligning to TRBD2. The CDR3 extends over 17 amino acids. Looked up from germline, CDR1 is SGDLS and CDR2 is YYNGEE. Germline trimming cut 4 bases from V and 4 bases from J; bases unmatched to any gene: 10. For the CDR3, the DNA is TGTGCCAGCAGCCCAACTAGCGGGAGAGGAAATTACAATGAGCAGTTCTTC. Its translation is CASSPTSGRGNYNEQFF.

The rearrangement links TRBV4-1 to TRBJ2-7; D is perhaps TRBD2 (6 bases). V was clipped by 4 bases and J by 2 bases, with 15 bases between them. From germline, CDR1 is MGHRA and CDR2 YSYEKL. This CDR3 is 15 amino acids long. The CDR3: CASSPGTGETYEQYF. CDR3 DNA sequence: TGCGCCAGCAGCCCCGGGACGGGGGAGACCTACGAGCAGTACTTC.

The CDR3 loop is CASSIAQGAGGLTDTQYF. The DNA of the CDR3 is TGTGCCAGTAGTATAGCTCAAGGAGCGGGAGGGCTCACAGATACGCAGTATTTT. The chain is built from TRBV19 and TRBJ2-3, with 10 bases identical to TRBD2. The CDR3 extends over 18 amino acids. After removal of 1 base from V and 2 bases from J, the junction contained 9 bases not matched to a gene. CDR1 is LNHDA and CDR2 is SQIVND in the germline V gene (reference sequence).

The chain couples TRBV27 to TRBJ2-7; D perhaps matches TRBD1 (5 bases). CDR3 length: 13 amino acids. Trimming shortened V by 2 bases and J by 7 bases, and 12 bases separated the two germline ends. The germline V gene encodes CDR1 MNHEY and CDR2 SMNVEV (reference sequence). The CDR3 bases are TGTGCCAGCAGTTTACCGGCAGGGCAGGAGCAGTACTTC. Protein product: CASSLPAGQEQYF.

This clone has a single count. This chain links TRBV6-9 with TRBJ1-4; 7 positions agree with TRBD1. CDR3 length equals 13 residues. The germline CDR1 and CDR2 sequences are MNHGY and SVAAGI. V shed 4 bases, J shed 8 bases, and the junction held 4 bases outside the gene matches. CDR3 sequence (DNA): TGTGCCAGCAGTTTCTCGGACAGGGAAAAACTGTTTTTT. This translates into CASSFSDREKLFF.